The present TCR beta chain was sequenced within a study of T cell repertoires in cytomegalovirus infection. Overall study: CMV infection and matching HLA type were both indicated by public TCR beta signatures.

Germline-derived CDR1 and CDR2 are DFQATT and SNEGSKA (reference sequence). This CDR3 is 15 amino acids long. V lost 6 bases to trimming and J lost 0 bases; unmatched junction nucleotides: 11. Study outcomes and limitations: Cumulated frequencies of public TCR beta families served to identify carriers of CMV plus the relevant HLA.

One entry per CDR3 protein, called by TCRdb with MiXCR from the reads. Here the sample spans some 700,000 distinct CDR3 sequences, 35% to 40% being singletons. A remark on this clonotype: Its antigen is unidentified.

The receptor was derived from a human donor in good health (CMV status not recorded). Some clones in this sample may be carry-over from other donors' samples. The genes are TRBV20-1 and TRBJ2-7; 7 nucleotides match TRBD1. Material: PBMCs. This chain's CDR3 is CSANPLGQASYEQYF. The CDR3 DNA is TGCAGTGCAAATCCCCTAGGACAGGCCTCCTACGAGCAGTACTTC.